This T cell receptor (beta chain) appears in the sequencing data of a study of cytomegalovirus exposure and HLA in healthy donors. Overall study: Within the Caucasian-associated ancestry cluster were around 80% of the approximately 370 genotyped donors. Notes on the study in general: No immune exposure information besides CMV serostatus was available.

To note about this clone: The target antigen is unknown.

It was with 60 Vbeta and 13 Jbeta primers that the PCR ran. Sequencing used immunoSEQ multiplex PCR; TCRdb keeps in-frame clones, though not all of them. The listing contains about 35,000 clones. The CDR3 length is 12 residues. Germline V CDR1 and CDR2: MNHNS, SASEGT. Unmatched junction bases numbered 5, after V lost 6 bases and J lost 6 bases. The source of this sequence is a man aged 35 to 55 in good health and CMV-seronegative. Sequenced sample: PBMCs. The V call is TRBV6-1, the J call TRBJ2-7; 7 bases line up with TRBD2. The chain's CDR3 is CASRGTTSEQYF. As DNA, the CDR3 is TGTGCCAGCAGGGGGACTACGAGCGAGCAGTACTTC.